Listed below are T cell receptor beta chains from one sample, sequenced in a study of T-cell memory formation after mild COVID-19. Each CDR3 protein gets one entry after TCRdb re-called the 5' RACE reads with MiXCR. The sample lists about 290,000 distinct CDR3 sequences, 15% to 20% occurring once. What was sequenced was PBMCs or a T cell subset sorted from them (not recorded which). The receptor source for this set is a man aged 18 to 30 who had mild COVID-19 (a few samples of this study predate the infection). Cell type and time point are not known. Both conserved end residues are part of each CDR3. The order of the fields is J gene, clone size, V gene, CDR3 protein. Only part of the rows carry a size: once, few, many, or a class if the clone is expanded.

TRBJ2-3	many	TRBV7-2	CASSKVAGRSTDTQYF
TRBJ2-1	.	TRBV6-5	CASGTDYYNEQFF
TRBJ2-2	.	TRBV12-3/TRBV12-4	CASSLRLAHAGELFF
TRBJ1-2	few	TRBV12-3/TRBV12-4	CASTLGTNYGYTF
TRBJ2-7	.	TRBV4-1	CASSRGRASGSREQYF
TRBJ1-2	few	TRBV30	CAWTPGTNYGYTF
TRBJ2-3	.	TRBV4-1	CASSPRGGGESDTQYF
TRBJ1-6	few	TRBV5-1	CASTRDRGLSPLHF
TRBJ2-6	.	TRBV6-6	CASSDSNSGANVLTF
TRBJ1-6	many	TRBV7-6	CASSLGTANSPLHF
TRBJ2-1	once	TRBV20-1	CSASWPNYNEQFF
TRBJ2-2	few	TRBV7-2	CASSLVGPGATGELFF
TRBJ1-1	many	TRBV12-3/TRBV12-4	CASRGQTNTEAFF
TRBJ2-7	.	TRBV5-5	CASSQWTAHEQYF
TRBJ2-3	few	TRBV5-1	CASSRGRQGAVDTQYF
TRBJ2-1	many	TRBV28	CASSQGNEQFF
TRBJ1-5	.	TRBV12-3/TRBV12-4	CASSSHQTGEQPQHF
TRBJ1-4	.	TRBV12-3/TRBV12-4	CASSPDSLYEKLFF
TRBJ2-3	few	TRBV5-1	CASSSLPGRAIDTQYF
TRBJ2-5	.	TRBV18	CASSPRGGAGETQYF
TRBJ2-1	.	TRBV20-1	CSAHLAGGATDEQFF
TRBJ2-1	.	TRBV24-1	CATLAVDNEQFF
TRBJ1-1	.	TRBV20-1	CSAPRWGMNTEAFF
TRBJ2-5	.	TRBV12-3/TRBV12-4	CASGFGLEKETQYF
TRBJ2-1	many	TRBV6-5	CASSYSGNEQFF
TRBJ2-7	.	TRBV2	CASSEATSGTYEQYF
TRBJ1-5	.	TRBV20-1	CSARSRSQGIHQPQHF
TRBJ2-1	few	TRBV27	CASSPSRDLVNEQFF